This T cell receptor beta chain was documented in a study of T-cell memory formation after mild COVID-19 (TCRdb year 2021). With respect to the entire study: TCR sequence clusters from the two donors were found to be largely donor specific. Longitudinal TCRalpha and TCRbeta repertoire sequencing tracked T-cell clones expanding and contracting after mild COVID-19 in a couple of donors. The cohort comprised two young, previously healthy adult volunteers, one female and one male. Broader findings and caveats from the paper: Some responding clones were detected in pre-infection memory, suggesting pre-existing cross-reactive memory T cells joined the SARS-CoV-2 response. From day 15 to 85, contracting clones showed balanced CD4/CD8 phenotypes, whereas a second wave of clones that expanded from day 15 to 37 leaned towards CD4+. The study included only a couple of mild cases, and larger cohorts that include severe cases with pre-infection samples were judged to be necessary. Whether the second-wave clones peaking on day 37 were SARS-CoV-2 specific was not confirmed. Contracting CD4+ clones were found mainly in CM and EM memory subsets, while CD8+ clones were enriched in EMRA.

Ficoll-Paque density gradient centrifugation was the method used to isolate PBMCs. This clonotype has more than one count but fewer than ten. The specificity of this receptor is unknown. Qualities for individual bases were not recorded, and no much larger clone is one base off. Sequencer: Illumina NovaSeq 6000. Using 5'RACE with constant-segment primers, TCRalpha and TCRbeta cDNA libraries were constructed, with sample barcodes and unique molecular identifiers added in the process. Trizol reagent was used to extract RNA from every sample. Amplification of the libraries took two PCR steps, and the second step added a second sample barcode plus Illumina TruSeq adapters. Libraries were sequenced on an Illumina NovaSeq with 2 x 150 bp paired-end reads. In the source study's methods: Demultiplexing of reads and collapsing into UMI-guided consensus sequences were performed with migec v1.2.7. With mixcr v2.1.11, UMI consensuses were aligned to TRA and TRB V and J templates and assembled into clonotypes. A clonotype was counted as expanded or contracted only if both edgeR and NoisET called the change significant, with noise models trained on biological replicates. For edgeR calls, a false discovery rate-adjusted p below 0.01 and a log2 fold-change threshold of 1 were applied. As an exploratory analysis of dynamics, max-normalized trajectories of the 1000 most abundant clonotypes were examined by PCA with hierarchical clustering. Separately sequenced CD4+ and CD8+ repertoires were used to assign a CD4 or CD8 phenotype to each responding clone. TCRdb reanalyzed the raw reads on its own, using fastp at Q25 for trimming and MiXCR for clone calling, and kept in-frame beta chains. Rows merge per CDR3 protein into single entries with the most common DNA and genes. The V and J calls come from TCRdb's annotation, not from the publication. This sample comprises some 290,000 distinct CDR3 sequences, around 15% of them detected only once. Approximately 23% of the sample is held by the ten biggest clonotypes.

Sequencing used PBMCs or a T cell subset sorted from them (not recorded which). This receptor was obtained from a man between 18 and 35 years old who had mild COVID-19 (a few samples of this study predate the infection). The sample titles of this study are shuffled in the database, so cell type and time point are left out; the donor was told from shared clones.

The CDR3 reads as follows: CASSSTGQGRPLSYTF. The DNA reads as follows: TGTGCCAGCAGCAGCACGGGACAGGGGCGTCCTTTGAGCTACACCTTC. The rearranged chain carries TRBV7-3 and TRBJ1-2, with TRBD1 matching 10 junction bases. CDR1 and CDR2 are drawn from the germline V gene: SGHTA, FQGTGA. The CDR3 holds 16 amino acids from the cysteine to the phenylalanine. The kept DNA is CDR3 alone, 48 bases in frame from the first base. After removal of 5 bases from V and 9 bases from J, the junction retains 15 bases not matched to a gene.